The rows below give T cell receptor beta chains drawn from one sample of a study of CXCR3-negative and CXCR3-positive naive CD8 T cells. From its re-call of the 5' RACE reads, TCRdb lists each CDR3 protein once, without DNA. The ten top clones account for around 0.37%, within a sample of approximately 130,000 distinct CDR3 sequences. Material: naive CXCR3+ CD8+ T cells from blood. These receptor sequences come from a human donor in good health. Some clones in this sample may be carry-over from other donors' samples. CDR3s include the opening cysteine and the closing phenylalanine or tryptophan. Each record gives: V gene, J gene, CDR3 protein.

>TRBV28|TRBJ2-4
CASGPRDGKNIQYF
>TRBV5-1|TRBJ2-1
CASSVGLAGVPSYNEQFF
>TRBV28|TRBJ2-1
CASSATGGVKDNEQFF
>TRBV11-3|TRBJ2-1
CASSEGLLYNEQFF
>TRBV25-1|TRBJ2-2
CASSEYRDTGELFF
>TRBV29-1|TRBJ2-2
CSVGFHTGELFF
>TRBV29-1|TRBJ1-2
CSVEAGEGFSYGYTF
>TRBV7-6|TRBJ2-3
CASSFFETTSTDTQYF
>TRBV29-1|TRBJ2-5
CSVVIGEYQETQYF
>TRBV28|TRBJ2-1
CASSWTSPNEQFF
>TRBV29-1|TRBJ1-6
CSVRDRGSPLHF